A single sample gave rise to the 19 T cell receptor beta chains below, sequenced in a study of radiotherapy plus CTLA-4 blockade in lung cancer. Clones were sequenced by immunoSEQ multiplex PCR, and TCRdb holds only the in-frame ones, with some missing. The sample has roughly 60,000 clones; approximately 76% are singletons. The specimen comprised peripheral blood, sampled from a patient treated with radiotherapy plus ipilimumab. The origin of the receptors is a human donor with non-small cell lung cancer who had a complete response to radiotherapy plus ipilimumab.

The chain combines TRBV6-5 with TRBJ1-3; D ambiguous. The germline V and J ends were trimmed by 2 bases and 4 bases, with 12 bases remaining between them. There are 15 residues in the CDR3. Germline-derived CDR1 and CDR2 are MNHEY and SVGAGI. The CDR3 loop reads CASSYSVAGGNTIYF. The CDR3 bases are TGTGCCAGCAGTTACAGTGTGGCAGGCGGAAACACCATATATTTT.

V and J are TRBV7-2 and TRBJ1-1; D is undetermined. CDR3 length: 16 residues. Germline-derived CDR1 and CDR2 are SGHTA and FQGNSA. V lost 1 base and J lost 2, with 14 bases in between. The CDR3 DNA follows: TGTGCCAGCAGCTTAGAGAGGGCCAGGATCAACACTGAAGCTTTCTTT. Its translation is CASSLERARINTEAFF.

A single count supports this clone. The V gene is TRBV7-2, the J gene TRBJ2-4, with D perhaps TRBD1 (6 bases). The germline gives CDR1 SGHTA, CDR2 FQGNSA. V dropped 4 bases and J dropped 0 bases, with 13 bases sitting between them. The CDR3 covers 16 residues. CDR3 in DNA: TGTGCCAGCAGCTCCGGACAGCCTCTAGCCAAAAACATTCAGTACTTC. Its translation: CASSSGQPLAKNIQYF.

The chain recombines TRBV5-4 with TRBJ1-1, with 7 bases matching TRBD1. The V segment lost 4 bases and the J segment 1 base; nucleotides outside the gene matches: 7. The germline gives CDR1 SGHNT, CDR2 YYREEE (reference sequence). This CDR3 is 15 amino acids long. The CDR3 protein is CASSPNRGPNTEAFF. CDR3 nucleotide sequence: TGTGCCAGCAGCCCTAACAGGGGCCCGAACACTGAAGCTTTCTTT.

This clone was counted once. The J gene is TRBJ1-5, the V gene TRBV7-2; D possibly corresponds to TRBD1 (5 bases). Trimming removed 5 bases from V and 7 bases from J, with 15 bases in between. CDR1 is SGHTA and CDR2 is FQGNSA in the germline V gene. The CDR3 length is 14 residues. This chain's CDR3 is CASSGFRGGQPQHF. Here the CDR3 DNA reads TGTGCCAGCAGCGGCTTTAGGGGCGGACAGCCCCAGCATTTT. Supplemented by reference TRBV7-2 and TRBJ1-5, the full variable domain reads GAGVSQSPSNKVTEKGKDVELRCDPISGHTALYWYRQSLGQGLEFLIYFQGNSAPDKSGLPSDRFSAERTGGSVSTLTIQRTQQEDSAVYLCASSGFRGGQPQHFGDGTRLSIL.

This chain joins TRBV28 and TRBJ2-7; 7 positions agree with TRBD1. This CDR3 has 16 residues. Germline V gives CDR1 MDHEN, CDR2 SYDVKM. J was trimmed by 0 bases and V by 4 bases; bases with no gene match: 9. CDR3 residues: CASSWTQGDLSYEQYF. The CDR3, as DNA: TGTGCCAGCAGTTGGACTCAGGGGGACCTCTCCTACGAGCAGTACTTC.

The V and J genes are TRBV28 and TRBJ2-7; D ambiguous. This CDR3 contains 15 residues. Germline values: CDR1 MDHEN, CDR2 SYDVKM. Trimming stripped 2 bases from V and 2 bases from J, with 13 bases between. The CDR3 is CASSLAANGPYEQYF. DNA of the CDR3: TGTGCCAGCAGTTTAGCGGCCAACGGCCCCTACGAGCAGTACTTC.

The chain employs TRBV5-1 and TRBJ2-7; 12 nucleotides align to TRBD2. CDR3 size: 16 residues. Germline assignment: CDR1 SGHRS and CDR2 YFSETQ. With 4 bases clipped from V and 1 base from J, the junction kept 6 bases outside the gene matches. The CDR3 reads CASSPASGGASYEQYF. As DNA, the CDR3 is TGCGCCAGCAGCCCCGCTAGCGGGGGGGCATCCTACGAGCAGTACTTC.

This chain links TRBV10-1 with TRBJ2-3; TRBD1 is a possible D gene (6 bases). Germline CDR1 reads WNHNN; CDR2 reads SYGVQD (reference sequence). The CDR3 has 15 amino acids. The V gene lost 4 bases and the J gene lost 0 bases, with 11 bases spanning the gap. The CDR3 DNA is TGCGCCAGCAGTGTAGGCAGGGGAAGCACAGATACGCAGTATTTT. Amino acid sequence: CASSVGRGSTDTQYF.

The chain recombines TRBV30 with TRBJ1-2, with TRBD1 as a possible D gene (6 bases). CDR1 is GTSNPN, CDR2 SVGIG, per germline (reference sequence). CDR3 length: 12 amino acids. Trimming pared 4 bases from V and 4 bases from J, leaving 10 bases between. The CDR3 DNA sequence: TGTGCCTGGAACAGGGCTACCTATGGCTACACCTTC. Protein product: CAWNRATYGYTF.

V and J are TRBV5-1 and TRBJ1-1, with D unclear. Looked up from germline, CDR1 is SGHRS and CDR2 is YFSETQ. This CDR3 has 14 residues. V dropped 0 bases and J dropped 2 bases, with 8 bases sitting between them. CDR3 loop: CASSLAPSNTEAFF. CDR3 DNA sequence: TGCGCCAGCAGCTTGGCCCCGAGTAACACTGAAGCTTTCTTT.

The CDR3: CASSYSNTEAFF. The CDR3 nucleotides read TGTGCCAGCAGTTATTCGAACACTGAAGCTTTCTTT. The rearrangement uses TRBV7-2 and TRBJ1-1, with no clear D. V was pared by 6 bases and J by 1 base, with 6 bases between. CDR1 SGHTA and CDR2 FQGNSA come from the germline V gene. The length of the CDR3 is 12 residues.

The rearrangement uses TRBV7-9 and TRBJ2-5; 8 bases match TRBD2. In germline, CDR1 is SEHNR, CDR2 FQNEAQ (reference sequence). Trimming at V came to 1 base and at J to 9 bases, leaving 19 bases not matched to a gene. The CDR3 length is 18 residues. The CDR3 nucleotides read TGTGCCAGCAGCTTAGGCGGGCGGGGGGCCGAATCCGGGAGGTCCCAGTACTTC. This sequence encodes CASSLGGRGAESGRSQYF.

J is TRBJ2-1 and V is TRBV11-3; 12 bases fit TRBD2. The V and J ends lost 5 bases and 10 bases, in that order; junction bases with no gene match: 12. CDR1 SGHNT and CDR2 YENEEA come from the germline V gene. The CDR3 consists of 16 residues. This CDR3 is CASSPRTSGKGNEQFF. As DNA, the CDR3 is TGTGCCAGCAGCCCGCGGACTAGCGGGAAAGGTAACGAGCAGTTCTTC.

CDR3 residues: CASSKRTVSGNTIYF. CDR3 nucleotides: TGTGCCAGCAGTAAAAGGACAGTCTCTGGAAACACCATATATTTT. The chain links TRBV11-2 to TRBJ1-3; maybe TRBD1 (6 bases). The V and J ends lost 6 bases and 0 bases respectively, with 12 bases between them. This CDR3 region has 15 residues. From germline, CDR1 is SGHAT and CDR2 FQNNGV.

This clone was counted only a few times. The V gene is TRBV15, the J gene TRBJ2-7; 12 bases match TRBD1. This CDR3 has 14 residues. V lost 3 bases, J lost 5 bases, and 2 bases stayed unmatched. CDR1 and CDR2 (germline): LNHNV, YYDKDF (reference sequence). CDR3 protein: CATSRGTGGNEQYF. The CDR3 region has the DNA TGTGCCACCAGCAGGGGGACAGGGGGCAACGAGCAGTACTTC.

This chain connects TRBV5-5 to TRBJ1-1; weak D call: TRBD1 (6 bases). The CDR3 runs 14 residues. The V end lost 4 bases, the J end lost 2 bases, and 12 bases lay between the germline ends. Per germline, CDR1 SGHKS and CDR2 YYEKEE (reference sequence). The CDR3 coding sequence is TGTGCCAGCAGCATTACAGGGTACAACACTGAAGCTTTCTTT. Its protein product is CASSITGYNTEAFF.

This clone has just a few counts. This rearrangement joins TRBV7-9 to TRBJ2-2, with 11 bases identical to TRBD2. The germline V gene has CDR1 SEHNR and CDR2 FQNEAQ (reference sequence). Unmatched junction bases numbered 9, after V lost 6 bases and J lost 0 bases. The CDR3 covers 18 residues. The CDR3 nucleotides are TGTGCCAGCAGACAAAAAACTAGCGGGGGCACGAACACCGGGGAGCTGTTTTTT. Translating it yields CASRQKTSGGTNTGELFF.

This clone showed up just once. The chain joins TRBV11-2 to TRBJ2-2; D is ambiguous. The CDR3 extends over 13 amino acids. From germline, CDR1 is SGHAT and CDR2 FQNNGV. Trimming left V 6 bases short and J 7 bases short, with 12 bases between. CDR3 residues: CASRQDFIGELFF. CDR3 DNA: TGTGCCAGCAGACAAGACTTTATCGGGGAGCTGTTTTTT.